The 13 T cell receptor beta chains below were found in one sample sequenced in a study of tumor-infiltrating lymphocytes in primary liver carcinoma. TCR beta cDNA came from roughly 0.45 ug total RNA, primed with a constant-region primer. Amplification in three nested multiplex PCR rounds with slightly modified ARM-PCR gave rise to TCR beta libraries. Investigators reported that the first two PCR rounds, at 10 to 11 cycles each, used TRBV1-TRBV30 forward primers with a C-beta reverse primer. TCRdb re-analysed the multiplex PCR reads in MiXCR, keeping a single row per CDR3 protein. This table has approximately 300,000 distinct CDR3 sequences, less than 75% appearing once. Unsorted whole blood supplied the RNA, and germline DNA was extracted too. The sequenced material came from peripheral blood. All receptors derive from a man in his forties with primary liver carcinoma and hepatitis B virus infection.

The sample holds a few counts of this clonotype. This chain links TRBV14 with TRBJ2-7; 12 bases are shared with TRBD2. The CDR3 extends over 19 amino acids. Germline CDR1 is SGHDN and CDR2 is FVKESK. After removal of 4 bases from V and 2 bases from J, the junction contained 15 bases not matched to a gene. In DNA form, the CDR3 reads TGTGCCAGCAGCCCCCGACTAGCGGGAGCCCCTCTGGTCACCTACGAGCAGTACTTC. This encodes CASSPRLAGAPLVTYEQYF.

There are many counts of this clonotype. The chain employs TRBV4-3 and TRBJ2-3, with 9 bases lining up with TRBD2. The CDR3 sequence is 16 residues long. V dropped 0 bases and J dropped 6; count of bases not matched to a gene: 7. Germline assignment: CDR1 LGHNA and CDR2 YSLEER. CDR3 DNA: TGCGCCAGCAGCCAAGATCAGGCGGGAGGGTTTGATACGCAGTATTTT. It specifies CASSQDQAGGFDTQYF.

The count of this clonotype is one. A much larger clone differs from this one at a single base, so this may be a read error. The final CDR3 position lacks the conserved phenylalanine or tryptophan, pointing to a likely read error. V gene TRBV29-1 combines with J gene TRBJ2-1, with D unclear. This CDR3 has 11 amino acids. The germline CDR1 and CDR2 sequences are SQVTM and ANQGSEA. V gave up 4 bases and J gave up 1 base, with 2 bases separating them. CDR3 in amino acids: CSVASYNEQFS. DNA of the CDR3: TGCAGCGTTGCATCCTACAATGAGCAGTTCTCC.

This clonotype has a handful of counts. The genes are TRBV4-3 and TRBJ2-1; TRBD1 matches 8 bases. The CDR3 totals 14 residues. Looked up from germline, CDR1 is LGHNA and CDR2 is YSLEER. After removal of 3 bases from V and 5 bases from J, the junction contained 3 bases not matched to a gene. CDR3 nucleotides: TGCGCCAGCAGCCACTACAGGGGGAACAATGAGCAGTTCTTC. This codes for CASSHYRGNNEQFF.

Worth noting for this clonotype: A much larger clonotype is one base distant, so this may be a read error. V gene TRBV29-1 combines with J gene TRBJ2-3, with 8 nucleotides matching TRBD2. The CDR3 length is 15 residues. Germline CDR1 SQVTM, CDR2 ANQGSEA. The trim removed 4 bases at V and 2 bases at J, leaving 8 bases unmatched. In DNA, the CDR3 is TGCAGCGTTGCTCTAACGGGAGGGCCCACAGATACGCAGTATTTT. Its translation is CSVALTGGPTDTQYF.

The gene calls are TRBV30 and TRBJ2-5; 8 bases line up with TRBD2. The ends lost 2 bases at V and 5 bases at J; junction bases unmatched: 7. This CDR3 is built from 14 residues. Germline CDR1 and CDR2: GTSNPN and SVGIG (reference sequence). As DNA, the CDR3 is TGTGCCTGGAGTAGAACTAGCGGCGGGGAGACCCAGTACTTC. Translated, it gives CAWSRTSGGETQYF.

To note about this clonotype: A much larger clone differs by one base, so this may be a read error. The chain carries TRBV4-2 and TRBJ2-2, with D possibly being TRBD2 (6 bases). This CDR3 is built from 18 residues. The germline V and J ends were trimmed by 0 bases and 1 base, with 15 bases remaining between them. CDR1 is LGHNA, CDR2 YNFKEQ, per germline. This CDR3 is CASSQEMARTMNTGELFF. In DNA, the CDR3 is TGTGCCAGCAGCCAAGAGATGGCTAGGACTATGAACACCGGGGAGCTGTTTTTT.

Concerning this clonotype: A read error may be the cause here, since a much bigger clone is one base away. The V call is TRBV4-3, the J call TRBJ2-1; the D gene is possibly TRBD1 (5 bases). V was trimmed by 0 bases and J by 10 bases, leaving 13 bases between them. Germline V gives CDR1 LGHNA, CDR2 YSLEER. This CDR3 has 14 residues. This chain's CDR3 is CASSQDGRVREQFF. CDR3 DNA sequence: TGCGCCAGCAGCCAAGATGGCAGGGTCAGAGAGCAGTTCTTC.

Details on this clonotype: A read error may explain this, as a much larger clone is one base away. V and J are TRBV5-1 and TRBJ2-2; D call uncertain. Germline V gives CDR1 SGHRS, CDR2 YFSETQ. The CDR3 extends over 15 amino acids. CDR3 residues: CASSPAPVNTEELFF. In DNA, the CDR3 is TGCGCCAGCAGCCCCGCCCCGGTGAACACCGAGGAGCTGTTTTTT.

The sample holds one count of this clonotype. A read error may be the cause here, since a much bigger clone is one base away. The rearrangement joins TRBV4-3 to TRBJ1-5; D unclear. This CDR3 has 14 amino acids. The ends were cut back, 2 bases at V and 2 bases at J, with 7 bases in the middle. Germline V lookup: CDR1 LGHNA, CDR2 YSLEER. CDR3 loop: CASSQQNGNQPQHF. CDR3 sequence (DNA): TGCGCCAGCAGCCAACAGAACGGCAATCAGCCCCAGCATTTT.

Comment on this clonotype: One base away lies a much larger clone, so this may be a sequencing read error. This rearrangement joins TRBV29-1 to TRBJ1-1; D possibly corresponds to TRBD1 (5 bases). CDR3 length: 13 amino acids. Germline V lookup: CDR1 SQVTM, CDR2 ANQGSEA. This chain's CDR3 is CSAPVEGRTETFF. CDR3 sequence (DNA): TGCAGCGCTCCGGTCGAGGGGAGGACTGAAACTTTCTTT.

V gene TRBV6-1 combines with J gene TRBJ2-1; D might be TRBD2 (6 bases). Germline CDR1 is MNHNS and CDR2 is SASEGT. V lost 2 bases and J 0 bases, leaving 14 bases between the germline ends. The CDR3 extends over 17 amino acids. This chain's CDR3 is CASSEFVGGLSYNEQFF. In nucleotides, the CDR3 is TGTGCCAGCAGTGAATTCGTGGGAGGCCTCTCCTACAATGAGCAGTTCTTC.

The chain carries TRBV11-3 and TRBJ2-5; possibly TRBD1 for D (5 bases). Germline CDR1 reads SGHNT; CDR2 reads YENEEA. The V and J ends lost 6 bases and 9 bases respectively, with 26 bases between them. CDR3 size: 16 residues. CDR3 in amino acids: CASRYTSYRRDEAQYF. CDR3 bases: TGTGCCAGCAGATATACCTCTTACAGGAGAGACGAGGCCCAGTACTTC. The full variable domain, its missing parts supplied by reference TRBV11-3 and TRBJ2-5, is EAGVVQSPRYKIIEKKQPVAFWCNPISGHNTLYWYLQNLGQGPELLIRYENEEAVDDSQLPKDRFSAERLKGVDSTLKIQPAELGDSAVYLCASRYTSYRRDEAQYFGPGTRLLVL.